Following are 19 T cell receptor beta chains from one sample sequenced in a study of T cell repertoires in cytomegalovirus infection (dated by TCRdb to the late 2010s). The run used an Illumina HiSeq 1500. TCRdb reprocessed the public reads (quality trimming at Q25 with fastp, clone calling with MiXCR) and kept in-frame beta chains. Rows with one shared CDR3 protein collapse into an entry with the most common genes and DNA. For this sample there are about 830,000 distinct CDR3 sequences; 30% to 35% appear just once. Around an eighth of the sample comes from the top ten. These TCRs' antigens remain unknown. Taken with the paper, the label for treatment or condition translates to: in vitro stimulation with specific CMV peptide epitopes to enrich CMV-specific T cells. The sequenced sample was cultured CD8+ T cells from PBMCs, obtained from culture after CMV antigen stimulation. All receptors come from a human donor in good health (CMV status not recorded). Some clones in this sample may be carry-over from other donors' samples.

The chain is built from TRBV27 and TRBJ2-7; D unclear. The CDR3 is made up of 13 amino acids. CDR1 is MNHEY and CDR2 is SMNVEV in the germline V gene (reference sequence). Trimming stripped 3 bases from V and 4 bases from J, with 10 bases between. The CDR3 protein is CASSFGVRYEQYF. CDR3 in DNA: TGTGCCAGCAGTTTTGGTGTCAGGTACGAGCAGTACTTC.

The chain uses TRBV12-3 or TRBV12-4 and TRBJ1-1; a possible D gene is TRBD1 (5 bases). V lost 6 bases and J lost 1, with 12 bases in between. This CDR3 has 14 amino acids. CDR3 sequence (DNA): TGTGCCAGCAGCCGGGGCAGGGCGAACACTGAAGCTTTCTTT. Residues: CASSRGRANTEAFF.

This clonotype has just a few counts. The chain employs TRBV3-1 and TRBJ2-1; the D is unclear. CDR3 length equals 13 residues. The germline CDR1 and CDR2 sequences are LGHDT and YNNKEL (reference sequence). Trimming removed 4 bases from V and 2 bases from J, with 6 bases in between. The CDR3 is CASSPEPYNEQFF. CDR3 nucleotides: TGTGCCAGCAGCCCGGAACCCTACAATGAGCAGTTCTTC.

This clonotype has a single count. The J gene is TRBJ2-3, the V gene TRBV4-3, with D maybe TRBD1 (6 bases). Germline lookup yields CDR1 LGHNA and CDR2 YSLEER. The V and J ends lost 4 bases and 5 bases respectively, with 19 bases between them. The CDR3 spans 16 residues. CDR3 in amino acids: CASSPLLRGMEDTQYF. The CDR3 nucleotides read TGCGCCAGCAGCCCGCTCCTAAGGGGGATGGAAGATACGCAGTATTTT.

As concerns this clonotype: A junction boundary mismatches the germline segment, possibly from a read error. The chain employs TRBV7-6 and TRBJ1-2; D is unresolved. The CDR3 runs to 12 residues. The germline gives CDR1 SGHVS, CDR2 FNYEAQ. The CDR3 sequence: CTSSLGGQGYTF. CDR3 DNA sequence: TGTACCAGCAGCTTAGGAGGTCAGGGCTACACCTTC.

The chain is built from TRBV12-3 or TRBV12-4 and TRBJ2-1; perhaps TRBD2 as D (6 bases). This CDR3 is built from 14 residues. Trimming removed 6 bases from V and 1 base from J, with 10 bases in between. CDR3 sequence reads: CASRGDFSYNEQFF. Written as DNA, the CDR3 is TGTGCCAGCAGAGGGGACTTTTCCTACAATGAGCAGTTCTTC.

The chain joins TRBV15 to TRBJ1-5; 9 bases agree with TRBD1. V was pared by 2 bases and J by 3 bases, with 5 bases of the junction left unmatched. The CDR3 has 16 residues. Per the germline V gene, CDR1 is LNHNV and CDR2 is YYDKDF (reference sequence). CDR3: CATSRSDRGYNQPQHF. The DNA of the CDR3 is TGTGCCACCAGCAGATCGGACAGGGGTTACAATCAGCCCCAGCATTTT.

As DNA, the CDR3 is TGTGCCAGCAGTGCCGGGACTAGCGGGGAGGGGAAGACCCAGTACTTC. Its translation: CASSAGTSGEGKTQYF. The V and J genes are TRBV6-6 and TRBJ2-5; TRBD2 matches at 13 bases. The ends lost 5 bases at V and 6 bases at J; junction bases unmatched: 9. CDR1 and CDR2 from the germline V gene are MNHNY and SVGAGI (reference sequence). This CDR3 is built from 16 residues.

This clonotype came up a few times. This CDR3 reads CASSLAQGYGSPLHF. In nucleotides, the CDR3 is TGTGCCAGCAGTTTAGCGCAGGGCTACGGGTCACCCCTCCACTTT. The chain has TRBV27 and TRBJ1-6; D perhaps matches TRBD1 (5 bases). The CDR3 totals 15 residues. The germline gives CDR1 MNHEY, CDR2 SMNVEV (reference sequence). The V gene lost 2 bases and the J gene lost 10 bases, with 15 bases spanning the gap.

The sample holds a few counts of this clonotype. The rearrangement joins TRBV4-3 to TRBJ2-2; TRBD1 is a possible D gene (6 bases). CDR3 length: 16 residues. V shed 0 bases and J shed 1 base, with 9 bases lying between them. Germline V gene lookup returns CDR1 LGHNA and CDR2 YSLEER. Here the CDR3 reads CASSQDWDMNTGELFF. CDR3 coding DNA: TGCGCCAGCAGCCAAGACTGGGACATGAACACCGGGGAGCTGTTTTTT.

The chain employs TRBV19 and TRBJ2-1; 8 bases map to TRBD1. The V gene end was trimmed by 6 bases and the J gene end by 7 bases; junction bases not matched to a gene: 8. The CDR3 loop spans 14 amino acids. The germline V gene encodes CDR1 LNHDA and CDR2 SQIVND (reference sequence). DNA for the CDR3: TGTGCCAGTAGGTCGACAGGGGCCCTTAATGAGCAGTTCTTC. It is translated as CASRSTGALNEQFF. Full variable domain (missing parts from reference TRBV19 and TRBJ2-1): DGGITQSPKYLFRKEGQNVTLSCEQNLNHDAMYWYRQDPGQGLRLIYYSQIVNDFQKGDIAEGYSVSREKKESFPLTVTSAQKNPTAFYLCASRSTGALNEQFFGPGTRLTVL.

There are a few counts of this clonotype. V usage is TRBV6-1 and J usage is TRBJ2-7, with a possible D match to TRBD1 (6 bases). Trimming left V 1 base short and J 4 bases short, with 11 bases between. This CDR3 spans 14 amino acids. Per germline, CDR1 MNHNS and CDR2 SASEGT. CDR3 sequence: CASSEDWTAYEQYF. In nucleotides, the CDR3 is TGTGCCAGCAGTGAAGACTGGACAGCTTACGAGCAGTACTTC.

This clonotype appeared a few times. The rearrangement uses TRBV12-3 or TRBV12-4 and TRBJ1-2, with 8 bases identical to TRBD1. The length of the CDR3 is 14 residues. Unmatched junction bases numbered 6, after V lost 5 bases and J lost 4 bases. This CDR3 is CASSPGQAGYGYTF. As DNA, the CDR3 is TGTGCCAGCAGTCCGGGACAGGCCGGCTATGGCTACACCTTC.

The V call is TRBV4-3, the J call TRBJ2-3, with 10 bases lining up with TRBD2. From germline, CDR1 is LGHNA and CDR2 YSLEER. The CDR3 length is 16 residues. V shed 3 bases, J shed 2 bases, and the junction held 5 bases outside the gene matches. The CDR3 reads CASSHKGTSDTDTQYF. CDR3 nucleotides: TGCGCCAGCAGCCACAAGGGGACTAGCGACACAGATACGCAGTATTTT.

This clonotype was seen more than once but under ten times. The chain uses TRBV15 and TRBJ2-1; 7 nucleotides align to TRBD1. The length of the CDR3 is 16 residues. Germline trimming cut 4 bases from V and 3 bases from J; bases unmatched to any gene: 9. Germline V gene lookup returns CDR1 LNHNV and CDR2 YYDKDF (reference sequence). The CDR3 region has the DNA TGTGCCACCAGCATCTCCGGGACAGCTATCTACAATGAGCAGTTCTTC. It encodes CATSISGTAIYNEQFF.

The rearrangement links TRBV7-2 to TRBJ2-5; 11 nucleotides line up with TRBD1. The CDR3 spans 16 residues. The junction had 6 bases not matched to a gene; V was cut back by 5 bases and J by 1 base. Germline V gene data show CDR1 as SGHTA and CDR2 as FQGNSA. For the CDR3, the DNA is TGTGCCAGCAGCCGGGGGGACAGGGGGACCCAAGAGACCCAGTACTTC. Amino acids: CASSRGDRGTQETQYF.

On this clonotype: Since no conserved phenylalanine or tryptophan closes the CDR3, a read error is the likely cause. CDR3 amino acids: CASLGGANYGYTI. CDR3 bases: TGTGCCAGCTTAGGAGGGGCTAACTATGGCTACACCATC. The V call is TRBV2, the J call TRBJ1-2, with a possible D match to TRBD1 (5 bases). V was cut by 8 bases and J by 0 bases, with 10 bases left in between. From germline, CDR1 is SNHLY and CDR2 FYNNEI. The CDR3 is made up of 13 amino acids.

The table lists this clonotype with many counts. V and J are TRBV7-6 and TRBJ2-1; D gene ambiguous. This CDR3 comprises 13 residues. Germline values: CDR1 SGHVS, CDR2 FNYEAQ. The V end lost 4 bases, the J end lost 3 bases, and 7 bases lay between the germline ends. The CDR3 loop reads CASSSSGYNEQFF. CDR3 nucleotide sequence: TGTGCCAGCAGCTCATCTGGCTACAATGAGCAGTTCTTC.

This clonotype has a handful of counts. The chain links TRBV7-8 to TRBJ2-7, with TRBD1 identical over 7 bases. The CDR3 totals 16 residues. J lost 0 bases, V lost 5 bases, and 10 bases had no gene match. Germline V gene data show CDR1 as SGHVS and CDR2 as FQNEAQ. In DNA, the CDR3 is TGTGCCAGCAGCCCCAGACAGGGAACTTTCTCCTACGAGCAGTACTTC. This sequence encodes CASSPRQGTFSYEQYF.